This T cell receptor (beta chain) appears in the sequencing data of a study of blood T cell repertoires in COVID-19. Sequencing used immunoSEQ multiplex PCR; TCRdb keeps in-frame clones, though not all of them. The sample carries under 350,000 clones, 89% recorded once. This CDR3 comprises 14 residues. Trimming stripped 1 base from V and 4 bases from J, with 10 bases between. The germline gives CDR1 SNHLY, CDR2 FYNNEI. The origin of this receptor is a woman between 40 and 50 years old who had recovered from COVID-19. The V call is TRBV2, the J call TRBJ1-2; D ambiguous. Sequenced material: PBMCs or T cells enriched from blood (not recorded which). CDR3 sequence: CASSEGTSVYGYTF. The CDR3 DNA reads TGTGCCAGCAGTGAAGGGACTTCAGTCTATGGCTACACCTTC. The variable domain in full, with the rest retrieved from reference TRBV2 and TRBJ1-2, is EPEVTQTPSHQVTQMGQEVILRCVPISNHLYFYWYRQILGQKVEFLVSFYNNEISEKSEIFDDQFSVERPDGSNFTLKIRSTKLEDSAMYFCASSEGTSVYGYTFGSGTRLTVV.